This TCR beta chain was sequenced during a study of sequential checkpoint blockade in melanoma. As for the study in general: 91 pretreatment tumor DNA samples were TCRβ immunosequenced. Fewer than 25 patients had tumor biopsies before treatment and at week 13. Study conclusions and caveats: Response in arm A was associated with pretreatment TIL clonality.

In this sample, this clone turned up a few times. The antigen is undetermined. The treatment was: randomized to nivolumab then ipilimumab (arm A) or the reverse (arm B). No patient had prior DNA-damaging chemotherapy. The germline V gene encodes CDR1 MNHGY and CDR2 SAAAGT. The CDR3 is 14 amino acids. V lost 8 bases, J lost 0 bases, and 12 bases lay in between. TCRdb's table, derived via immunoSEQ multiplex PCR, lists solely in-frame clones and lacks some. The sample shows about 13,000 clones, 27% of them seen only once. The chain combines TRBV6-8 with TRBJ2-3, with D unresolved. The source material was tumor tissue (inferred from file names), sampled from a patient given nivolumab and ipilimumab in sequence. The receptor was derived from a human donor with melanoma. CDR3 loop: CASSPRLSTDTQYF. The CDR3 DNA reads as TGTGCCAGCTCCCCGAGGCTCAGCACAGATACGCAGTATTTT.